Below are 5 T cell receptor beta chains sequenced from a single sample in a study of blood T cell repertoires in COVID-19. Measured with immunoSEQ multiplex PCR; TCRdb has only the in-frame clones, and not every one. The sample includes 400,000 to 500,000 clones, 70% to 90% of them seen just once. What was sequenced was PBMCs or T cells enriched from blood (not recorded which). These receptors were collected from a woman aged 18-29 years who had been exposed to COVID-19.

This clone was seen a few times. The chain combines TRBV2 with TRBJ1-3; D is uncertain. CDR1 and CDR2 (germline): SNHLY, FYNNEI. The V end lost 3 bases, the J end lost 8 bases, and 11 bases lay between the germline ends. This CDR3 spans 13 amino acids. CDR3 nucleotide sequence: TGTGCCAGCAGTGATCGGGGTCGGGACACCATATATTTT. It yields the protein CASSDRGRDTIYF. Combining the CDR3 with reference TRBV2 and TRBJ1-3 gives the whole variable domain EPEVTQTPSHQVTQMGQEVILRCVPISNHLYFYWYRQILGQKVEFLVSFYNNEISEKSEIFDDQFSVERPDGSNFTLKIRSTKLEDSAMYFCASSDRGRDTIYFGEGSWLTVV.

The chain is built from TRBV15 and TRBJ1-6; weak D call: TRBD1 (5 bases). This CDR3 spans 15 amino acids. Germline CDR1 and CDR2: LNHNV and YYDKDF (reference sequence). V was shortened by 0 bases and J by 6 bases, with 9 bases between the two germline ends. The CDR3, as DNA: TGTGCCACCAGCAGAGAAGGGGTCGGTAATTCACCCCTCCACTTT. Protein: CATSREGVGNSPLHF. Filled out from reference TRBV15 and TRBJ1-6, the complete variable domain reads DAMVIQNPRYQVTQFGKPVTLSCSQTLNHNVMYWYQQKSSQAPKLLFHYYDKDFNNEADTPDNFQSRRPNTSFCFLDIRSPGLGDTAMYLCATSREGVGNSPLHFGNGTRLTVT.

This chain connects TRBV24-1 to TRBJ2-3; maybe TRBD2 (5 bases). CDR3 length equals 16 residues. Trimming removed 0 bases from V and 4 bases from J, with 13 bases in between. The germline gives CDR1 KGHDR, CDR2 SFDVKD. The CDR3 nucleotides are TGTGCCACCAGTGATTTGCACGGGATCAGCGCAGATACGCAGTATTTT. This translates into CATSDLHGISADTQYF.

This chain links TRBV12-3 or TRBV12-4 with TRBJ1-5; 10 bases are a match to TRBD1. The CDR3 runs 13 residues. The V gene end was trimmed by 5 bases and the J gene end by 10 bases; junction bases not matched to a gene: 5. The DNA for the CDR3 is TGTGCCAGCAGTCCGGGACAGGGGATTCCCCAGCATTTT. Encoded protein: CASSPGQGIPQHF.

CDR3 amino acids: CASSLSRTSGRHDTQYF. DNA for the CDR3: TGTGCCAGCAGTCTCTCCCGGACTAGCGGGAGACATGATACGCAGTATTTT. This rearrangement joins TRBV27 to TRBJ2-3; 13 nucleotides line up with TRBD2. CDR1 and CDR2 from the germline V gene are MNHEY and SMNVEV (reference sequence). Losses at the gene ends were 5 bases for V and 6 bases for J; bases not matched to a gene: 11. The CDR3 runs 17 residues.